These 9 T cell receptor beta chains were sequenced from one sample in a study of early T cells in non-severe SARS-CoV-2 infection (dated by TCRdb to the early 2020s). To prepare the library, 5' RACE was applied. The sequencing machine was a NextSeq 500. TCRdb trimmed public reads at Q25 via fastp, called clones via MiXCR and kept in-frame beta chains. CDR3 protein duplicates are merged, each entry listing the most common genes and DNA. This sample lists 75,000 to 100,000 distinct CDR3 sequences; 14% to 15% were detected once. The ten largest clones capture approximately 11% of the sample. The specimen was whole blood. The receptors originated from an adult who was a healthcare worker with PCR-confirmed SARS-CoV-2 infection or an uninfected control (not recorded which).

This clonotype was recorded many times. The junction shows a germline mismatch at one end, possibly a read error. This chain connects TRBV12-3 or TRBV12-4 to TRBJ2-1, with a weak D call TRBD2 (7 bases). The CDR3 contains 13 residues. The CDR3 sequence: CASSLGGGNEQFF. In nucleotides, the CDR3 is TGTGCCAGCAGCTTAGGGGGAGGGAATGAGCAGTTCTTC.

A word on this clonotype: Given a much more abundant clone one base away, this may be a read error. The genes are TRBV7-2 and TRBJ2-7; TRBD2 agrees at 9 bases. CDR3 size: 18 residues. V lost 1 base to trimming and J lost 5 bases; unmatched junction nucleotides: 15. The germline V gene encodes CDR1 SGHTA and CDR2 FQGNSA. CDR3 sequence: CASSLVSSGGTRRNEQYF. The CDR3, as DNA: TGTGCCAGCAGCTTAGTATCCAGCGGGGGGACCCGGAGGAACGAGCAGTACTTC.

The sample holds many counts of this clonotype. This sequence joins TRBV7-9 and TRBJ1-2; a weak D match, TRBD1 (5 bases). CDR3 size: 14 residues. CDR1 is SEHNR and CDR2 is FQNEAQ in the germline V gene (reference sequence). Trimming shortened V by 5 bases and J by 0 bases, and 10 bases separated the two germline ends. CDR3 region: CASSPDTSNYGYTF. The CDR3 DNA sequence: TGTGCCAGCAGCCCGGACACCTCTAACTATGGCTACACCTTC.

This clonotype showed up just a few times. The chain uses TRBV6-1 and TRBJ2-3, with D possibly being TRBD2 (6 bases). This CDR3 is 15 amino acids long. Trimming took 2 bases from V and 4 from J, leaving 13 bases between them. The germline CDR1 and CDR2 sequences are MNHNS and SASEGT. This CDR3 is CASSETWEAPDTQYF. In nucleotides, the CDR3 is TGTGCCAGCAGTGAAACTTGGGAGGCTCCAGATACGCAGTATTTT.

At least ten counts were recorded for this clonotype. This chain uses TRBV12-3 or TRBV12-4 with TRBJ2-1; maybe TRBD2 (6 bases). CDR3 length: 12 amino acids. V lost 7 bases and J lost 7, with 11 bases in between. The CDR3 protein is CASTSLANEQFF. CDR3 sequence (DNA): TGTGCCAGCACCTCTCTAGCGAATGAGCAGTTCTTC.

In its sample, this clonotype was seen a few times. The genes are TRBV2 and TRBJ2-4; D unclear. There are 14 residues in the CDR3. Germline-derived CDR1 and CDR2 are SNHLY and FYNNEI. With 4 bases removed from V and 0 bases from J, the gap between germline ends came to 7 bases. CDR3 amino acids: CASSGGKAKNIQYF. Here the CDR3 DNA reads TGTGCCAGCAGTGGCGGTAAAGCCAAAAACATTCAGTACTTC. The variable domain in full, completed from reference TRBV2 and TRBJ2-4, reads EPEVTQTPSHQVTQMGQEVILRCVPISNHLYFYWYRQILGQKVEFLVSFYNNEISEKSEIFDDQFSVERPDGSNFTLKIRSTKLEDSAMYFCASSGGKAKNIQYFGAGTRLSVL.

DNA of the CDR3: TGTGCCAGCAGCTTAGGGGGAGGACCTAAAAAATACGAGCAGTACTTC. Its protein product is CASSLGGGPKKYEQYF. The V call is TRBV7-9, the J call TRBJ2-7, with D possibly being TRBD2 (6 bases). Trimming stripped 1 base from V and 4 bases from J, with 17 bases between. Germline lookup yields CDR1 SEHNR and CDR2 FQNEAQ (reference sequence). The CDR3 totals 16 residues. Full variable domain (rest looked up from reference TRBV7-9 and TRBJ2-7): DTGVSQNPRHKITKRGQNVTFRCDPISEHNRLYWYRQTLGQGPEFLTYFQNEAQLEKSRLLSDRFSAERPKGSFSTLEIQRTEQGDSAMYLCASSLGGGPKKYEQYFGPGTRLTVT.

This clonotype has a count of ten or more. The gene calls are TRBV28 and TRBJ1-2; D unresolved. The V and J ends lost 2 bases and 7 bases respectively, with 14 bases between them. This CDR3 is 14 amino acids long. Germline V lookup: CDR1 MDHEN, CDR2 SYDVKM. The CDR3 sequence is CASSLGGRGRGYTF. The CDR3 coding sequence is TGTGCCAGCAGTTTAGGAGGCAGAGGACGTGGCTACACCTTC.

This chain links TRBV6-1 with TRBJ2-1, with 7 bases aligning to TRBD2. The CDR3 has 15 amino acids. Germline values: CDR1 MNHNS, CDR2 SASEGT. With 10 bases clipped from V and 4 bases from J, the junction kept 13 bases outside the gene matches. This chain's CDR3 is CATTEPGLSYNEQFF. The CDR3 DNA reads TGTGCCACCACCGAACCGGGACTAAGTTACAATGAGCAGTTCTTC.